The sequence of this T cell receptor (beta chain) was determined in a study of blood T cell repertoires in COVID-19. The junction had 6 bases not matched to a gene; V was cut back by 5 bases and J by 2 bases. CDR1 and CDR2 from the germline V gene are SGHRS and YFSETQ. The CDR3 runs 15 residues. Clones were read by immunoSEQ multiplex PCR, and TCRdb kept only the in-frame ones, dropping some. The table includes around 280,000 clones, about 90% detected once. This chain connects TRBV5-1 to TRBJ1-3, with TRBD1 matching 8 bases. The specimen was peripheral blood. This TCR derives from a woman in her 30s with COVID-19, enrolled during active disease. The CDR3 bases are TGCGCCAGCAGACCCGGGGACAGGACTGGAAACACCATATATTTT. This sequence encodes CASRPGDRTGNTIYF.